These 27 T cell receptor beta chains came from one sample sequenced in a study of control samples from healthy donors and cancer patients. Profiling relied on immunoSEQ multiplex PCR, and the TCRdb table lists in-frame clones only, not all of them. The sample includes some 150,000 clones, about 94% of them seen just once. Sequenced: blood. These receptors were obtained from a woman in her sixties or seventies in good health.

Points on this clone: Within the sample, other DNA sequences also encode this same CDR3. This chain connects TRBV5-1 to TRBJ2-3; D gene ambiguous. Per the germline V gene, CDR1 is SGHRS and CDR2 is YFSETQ. V was shortened by 0 bases and J by 2 bases, with 7 bases between the two germline ends. The CDR3 spans 14 residues. The CDR3 sequence: CASSLDSSTDTQYF. The DNA for the CDR3 is TGCGCCAGCAGCTTGGACTCATCCACAGATACGCAGTATTTT.

The chain is built from TRBV9 and TRBJ2-3; D gene uncertain. Between the trimmed V and J ends, which lost 0 bases and 6 bases, there was a span of 8 bases. Germline CDR1 reads SGDLS; CDR2 reads YYNGEE. CDR3 length equals 13 residues. CDR3 nucleotides: TGTGCCAGCAGCGTAGTAGGATGGGATACGCAGTATTTT. Its translation is CASSVVGWDTQYF.

The chain uses TRBV7-6 and TRBJ2-7; TRBD1 aligns across 11 bases. Germline loops: CDR1 SGHVS, CDR2 FNYEAQ. V shed 0 bases, J shed 6 bases, and the junction held 7 bases outside the gene matches. The CDR3 contains 16 residues. CDR3 amino acids: CASSLATPGTGGEQYF. CDR3 in DNA: TGTGCCAGCAGCTTAGCGACCCCCGGGACAGGGGGCGAGCAGTACTTC.

The chain couples TRBV11-3 to TRBJ2-7, with 7 bases fitting TRBD2. Germline loops: CDR1 SGHNT, CDR2 YENEEA. V was clipped by 1 base and J by 2 bases; unmatched bases: 5. The CDR3 covers 15 residues. For the CDR3, the DNA is TGTGCCAGCAGCTTAGCTTCTAGCGGAACCTACGAGCAGTACTTC. Encoded protein: CASSLASSGTYEQYF.

The chain employs TRBV6-6 and TRBJ1-4, with 9 bases fitting TRBD1. This CDR3 has 15 residues. With V trimmed by 7 bases and J by 7 bases, 10 bases remained unmatched. The germline gives CDR1 MNHNY, CDR2 SVGAGI (reference sequence). The CDR3 is CASKKEGQGGEKLFF. DNA of the CDR3: TGTGCCAGCAAGAAAGAGGGACAGGGAGGTGAAAAACTGTTTTTT.

The V call is TRBV12-3 or TRBV12-4, the J call TRBJ2-1; TRBD1 matches 7 bases. The length of the CDR3 is 13 residues. After removal of 6 bases from V and 4 bases from J, the junction contained 3 bases not matched to a gene. In DNA, the CDR3 is TGTGCCAGCAGGGAGGACAGGTACAATGAGCAGTTCTTC. Translated: CASREDRYNEQFF.

V usage is TRBV20-1 and J usage is TRBJ2-2; D uncertain. The V end was cut by 3 bases, the J end by 2 bases, with 10 bases between. This CDR3 is 14 amino acids long. Germline CDR1 reads DFQATT; CDR2 reads SNEGSKA (reference sequence). The CDR3: CSASSSANTGELFF. The DNA for the CDR3 is TGCAGTGCTAGTTCAAGCGCTAACACCGGGGAGCTGTTTTTT.

The gene calls are TRBV5-6 and TRBJ1-5, with D perhaps matching TRBD1 (5 bases). V was shortened by 1 base and J by 4 bases, with 12 bases between the two germline ends. This CDR3 contains 15 residues. Germline V CDR1 and CDR2: SGHDT, YYEEEE. The CDR3 sequence: CASSLQGFVNQPQHF. The CDR3 DNA sequence: TGTGCCAGCAGCTTGCAGGGTTTTGTTAATCAGCCCCAGCATTTT.

The V call is TRBV2, the J call TRBJ2-7; D is ambiguous. Trimming shortened V by 2 bases and J by 10 bases, and 15 bases separated the two germline ends. Germline CDR1 is SNHLY and CDR2 is FYNNEI. The CDR3 sequence is 13 residues long. The CDR3 DNA is TGTGCCAGCAGTGAATCGGCCTCACAGAGACAGTACTTC. The encoded protein is CASSESASQRQYF.

The V gene is TRBV7-2, the J gene TRBJ1-6; no firm D call. CDR1 SGHTA and CDR2 FQGNSA come from the germline V gene. V lost 5 bases to trimming and J lost 6 bases, with 14 bases between them. The CDR3 runs to 15 residues. CDR3 DNA: TGTGCCAGCAGCCCCGAACTCGGTGTTAATTCACCCCTCCACTTT. It translates to CASSPELGVNSPLHF.

The V gene is TRBV5-1, the J gene TRBJ1-1; weak D call: TRBD1 (6 bases). In germline, CDR1 is SGHRS, CDR2 YFSETQ. V lost 7 bases to trimming and J lost 3 bases, with 13 bases between them. The CDR3 is made up of 13 amino acids. CDR3 in amino acids: CASWEGVDTEAFF. The CDR3 DNA follows: TGCGCCAGCTGGGAGGGGGTGGACACTGAAGCTTTCTTT.

The chain has TRBV12-3 or TRBV12-4 and TRBJ1-3; no firm D call. The CDR3 is 13 amino acids. Trimming stripped 8 bases from V and 1 base from J, with 9 bases between. The CDR3 here is CASAPVSGNTIYF. The CDR3, as DNA: TGTGCCAGCGCCCCGGTGTCTGGAAACACCATATATTTT.

This chain joins TRBV24-1 and TRBJ2-3; 9 nucleotides align to TRBD2. J was trimmed by 8 bases and V by 4 bases; bases with no gene match: 6. The germline V gene encodes CDR1 KGHDR and CDR2 SFDVKD. The CDR3 has 14 amino acids. The CDR3 sequence: CATSEGGGARTQYF. DNA for the CDR3: TGTGCCACCAGTGAGGGCGGGGGGGCTCGTACGCAGTATTTT.

This clone was counted only a few times. The chain has TRBV7-2 and TRBJ1-1, with unresolved D. The V gene lost 3 bases and the J gene lost 0 bases, with 11 bases spanning the gap. The CDR3 sequence is 15 residues long. Per germline, CDR1 SGHTA and CDR2 FQGNSA. CDR3 DNA: TGTGCCAGCAGCTTGATGGGCAGTCTGAACACTGAAGCTTTCTTT. This sequence encodes CASSLMGSLNTEAFF.

The gene calls are TRBV7-7 and TRBJ2-1; TRBD1 or TRBD2 may be the D gene (6 bases each). The CDR3 is 15 residues long. Between the trimmed V and J ends, which lost 2 bases and 5 bases, there was a span of 13 bases. Germline V lookup: CDR1 SSHAT, CDR2 FNYEAQ (reference sequence). The CDR3 bases are TGTGCCAGCAGCTTATCCGGGGGCCGTAACAATGAGCAGTTCTTC. Amino acids: CASSLSGGRNNEQFF.

The chain couples TRBV7-2 to TRBJ2-2; TRBD1 agrees at 9 bases. Trimming cost V 5 bases and J 1 base; bases outside gene matches: 2. Germline CDR1 SGHTA, CDR2 FQGNSA. The CDR3 is 15 residues long. The CDR3 DNA reads as TGTGCCAGCAGCCAGGGACAGGGGAACACCGGGGAGCTGTTTTTT. Its protein is CASSQGQGNTGELFF.

The V gene is TRBV5-6, the J gene TRBJ1-1, with D unresolved. V lost 1 base and J lost 2, with 6 bases in between. The V gene's germline CDR1 is SGHDT and CDR2 YYEEEE. This CDR3 comprises 13 residues. The DNA for the CDR3 is TGTGCCAGCAGCTTGTTGGGTAACACTGAAGCTTTCTTT. Its translation is CASSLLGNTEAFF. Supplemented by reference TRBV5-6 and TRBJ1-1, the full variable domain reads DAGVTQSPTHLIKTRGQQVTLRCSPKSGHDTVSWYQQALGQGPQFIFQYYEEEERQRGNFPDRFSGHQFPNYSSELNVNALLLGDSALYLCASSLLGNTEAFFGQGTRLTVV.

This rearrangement joins TRBV5-6 to TRBJ1-5; 7 bases align to TRBD1. Germline lookup yields CDR1 SGHDT and CDR2 YYEEEE. V lost 1 base to trimming and J lost 3 bases; unmatched junction nucleotides: 1. The CDR3 loop spans 14 amino acids. The CDR3 region is CASSLRGHNQPQHF. The CDR3 DNA sequence: TGTGCCAGCAGCTTGAGGGGGCACAATCAGCCCCAGCATTTT.

The V call is TRBV7-8, the J call TRBJ2-7; 7 positions agree with TRBD1. CDR3 length equals 13 residues. Germline V gene lookup returns CDR1 SGHVS and CDR2 FQNEAQ. Germline trimming cut 3 bases from V and 1 base from J; bases unmatched to any gene: 0. The CDR3 reads CASSFRGSYEQYF. The CDR3 coding sequence is TGTGCCAGCAGCTTCAGGGGGTCCTACGAGCAGTACTTC.

J is TRBJ1-2 and V is TRBV10-3; possible D gene TRBD1, 5 bases. The CDR3 runs 16 residues. With 6 bases removed from V and 4 bases from J, the gap between germline ends came to 21 bases. Germline-derived CDR1 and CDR2 are ENHRY and SYGVKD. CDR3 protein: CAIRDDYRSGLYGYTF. The CDR3 DNA sequence: TGTGCCATCAGGGACGATTACAGGTCGGGCCTCTATGGCTACACCTTC.

The V and J genes are TRBV6-6 and TRBJ1-5, with TRBD1 matching over 9 bases. Germline lookup yields CDR1 MNHNY and CDR2 SVGAGI (reference sequence). The CDR3 loop spans 13 amino acids. V was pared by 11 bases and J by 5 bases, with 7 bases of the junction left unmatched. The CDR3 DNA reads as TGTGCCGGACGACAGGGGGGAGATCAGCCCCAGCATTTT. It translates to CAGRQGGDQPQHF.

The chain joins TRBV7-2 to TRBJ1-1; D is possibly TRBD1 (5 bases). CDR1 and CDR2 from the germline V gene are SGHTA and FQGNSA. The CDR3 has 15 residues. Between the trimmed V and J ends, which lost 0 bases and 4 bases, there was a span of 12 bases. CDR3 residues: CASSLALIGGTEAFF. The CDR3 DNA follows: TGTGCCAGCAGCTTAGCTCTGATCGGGGGCACTGAAGCTTTCTTT.

The V and J genes are TRBV3-1 (or the pseudogene TRBV3-2) and TRBJ1-2; D perhaps matches TRBD1 (6 bases). Germline V gene data show CDR1 as LGHDT and CDR2 as YNNKEL (reference sequence). V shed 3 bases and J shed 12 bases, with 14 bases lying between them. This CDR3 is built from 12 residues. The CDR3 protein is CASSHSGAGDTF. CDR3 bases: TGTGCCAGCAGCCACTCCGGGGCAGGGGACACCTTC.

CDR3 region: CASSQEAGVSYNEQFF. In DNA, the CDR3 is TGTGCCAGCAGCCAAGAGGCAGGGGTCTCCTACAATGAGCAGTTCTTC. J is TRBJ2-1 and V is TRBV3-1 (or the pseudogene TRBV3-2); maybe TRBD1 (6 bases). With 0 bases removed from V and 0 bases from J, the gap between germline ends came to 9 bases. The germline gives CDR1 LGHDT, CDR2 YNNKEL (reference sequence). The CDR3 totals 16 residues.

This chain joins TRBV28 and TRBJ1-2; TRBD1 matches 8 bases. Germline values: CDR1 MDHEN, CDR2 SYDVKM. Trimming cost V 10 bases and J 2 bases; bases outside gene matches: 9. There are 14 residues in the CDR3. CDR3 DNA: TGTGCCACCAAGGACAGGGTGAGGAACTATGGCTACACCTTC. Its protein is CATKDRVRNYGYTF.

This clone was observed once. The identical CDR3 is also encoded by other nucleotide sequences in the sample. J is TRBJ1-2 and V is TRBV5-6; 8 bases line up with TRBD1. The J segment lost 5 bases and the V segment lost 4 bases, leaving 7 bases of the junction unmatched. Germline loops: CDR1 SGHDT, CDR2 YYEEEE. The CDR3 consists of 14 residues. The CDR3 is CASSPGQGGYGYTF. Here the CDR3 DNA reads TGTGCCAGCAGCCCAGGACAGGGTGGATATGGCTACACCTTC.

CDR3 nucleotide sequence: TGTGCCAGCAGTCTCGACAGGAGGTTAGAAGCTTTCTTT. This encodes CASSLDRRLEAFF. This rearrangement joins TRBV6-5 to TRBJ1-1, with D maybe TRBD1 (6 bases). Trimming cost V 5 bases and J 8 bases, with 15 bases left between them. The CDR3 contains 13 residues. The germline gives CDR1 MNHEY, CDR2 SVGAGI.